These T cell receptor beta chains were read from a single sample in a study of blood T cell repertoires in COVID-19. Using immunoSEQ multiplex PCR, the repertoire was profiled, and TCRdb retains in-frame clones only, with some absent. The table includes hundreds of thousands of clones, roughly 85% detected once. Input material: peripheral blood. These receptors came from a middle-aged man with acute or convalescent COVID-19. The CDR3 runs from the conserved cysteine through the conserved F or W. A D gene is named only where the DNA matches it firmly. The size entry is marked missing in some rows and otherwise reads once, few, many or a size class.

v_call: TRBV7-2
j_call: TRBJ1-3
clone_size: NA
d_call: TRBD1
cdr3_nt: TGTGCCAGCAGCCCCCGCCTGAGACAGGGGGGTGGAAACACCATATATTTT
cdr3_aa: CASSPRLRQGGGNTIYF

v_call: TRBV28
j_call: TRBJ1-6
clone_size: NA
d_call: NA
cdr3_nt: TGTGCCAGCAGTCTCTCCCTCCTTAGCAATTCACCCCTCCACTTT
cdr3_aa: CASSLSLLSNSPLHF

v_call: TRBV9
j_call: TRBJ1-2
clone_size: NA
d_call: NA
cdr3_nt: TGTGCCAGCAGCGTTTTACGGGACTCTCCCCCCTATGGCTACACCTTC
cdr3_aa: CASSVLRDSPPYGYTF

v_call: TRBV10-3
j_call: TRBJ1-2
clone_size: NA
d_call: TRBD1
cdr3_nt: TGTGCCATCACTAAGGACAGGGAGACCCATGGCTACACCTTC
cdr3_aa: CAITKDRETHGYTF

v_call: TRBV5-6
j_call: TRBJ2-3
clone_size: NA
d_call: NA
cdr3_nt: TGTGCCAGCAGCGTGTCAGGGTCAGATACGCAGTATTTT
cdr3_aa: CASSVSGSDTQYF

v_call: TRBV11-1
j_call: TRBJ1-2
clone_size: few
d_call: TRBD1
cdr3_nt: TGTGCCAGCAGTCGCCCGACAGGGTATGGCTACACCTTC
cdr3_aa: CASSRPTGYGYTF

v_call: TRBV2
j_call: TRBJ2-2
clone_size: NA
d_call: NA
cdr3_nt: TGTGCCAGCAGTGCGGGTTACACCGGGGAGCTGTTTTTT
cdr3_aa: CASSAGYTGELFF

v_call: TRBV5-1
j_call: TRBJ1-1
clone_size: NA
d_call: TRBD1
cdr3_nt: TGCGCCAGCAGCCCGGGGGACAGGGCTGAAGCTTTCTTT
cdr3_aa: CASSPGDRAEAFF

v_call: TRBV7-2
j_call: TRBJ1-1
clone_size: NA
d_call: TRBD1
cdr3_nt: TGTGCCAGCTCCCGTGACAGGGTAGGAACTGAAGCTTTCTTT
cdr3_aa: CASSRDRVGTEAFF

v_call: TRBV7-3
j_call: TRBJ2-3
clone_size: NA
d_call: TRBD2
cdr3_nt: TGTGCCAGCAGCTTCGGGGGGGCCCGCCGATGGAGGGACCGATGGACGCAGTATTTT
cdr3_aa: CASSFGGARRWRDRWTQYF

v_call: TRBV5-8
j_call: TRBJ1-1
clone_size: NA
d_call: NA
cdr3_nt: TGTGCCAGCAGCTTGCTTCTTTGGAACACTGAAGCTTTCTTT
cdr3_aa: CASSLLLWNTEAFF

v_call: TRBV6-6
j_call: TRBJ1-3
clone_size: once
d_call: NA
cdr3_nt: TGTGCCAGCAGTACCGGGTCTGGAAACACCATATATTTT
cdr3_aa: CASSTGSGNTIYF

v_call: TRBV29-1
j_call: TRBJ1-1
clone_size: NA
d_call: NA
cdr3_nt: TGCAGCGTTGTCACGGGAGGGACTGAAGCTTTCTTT
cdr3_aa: CSVVTGGTEAFF

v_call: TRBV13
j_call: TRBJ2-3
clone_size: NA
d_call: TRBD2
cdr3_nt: TGTGCCAGCAGCTTAAGGCGGGGGGGTTACACAGATACGCAGTATTTT
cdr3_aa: CASSLRRGGYTDTQYF

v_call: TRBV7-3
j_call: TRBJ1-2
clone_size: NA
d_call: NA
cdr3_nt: TGTGCCAGCAGCCCGAACCCCGGAGTTGGCTACACCTTC
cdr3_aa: CASSPNPGVGYTF

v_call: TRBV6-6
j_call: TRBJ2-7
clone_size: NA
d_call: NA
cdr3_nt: TGTGCCAGCAGTTCACCGGGCTACGAGCAGTACTTC
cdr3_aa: CASSSPGYEQYF

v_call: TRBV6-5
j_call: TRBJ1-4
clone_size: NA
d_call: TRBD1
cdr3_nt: TGTGCCAGCAGTTTAAACCCGACAGGGTTCATTGAAAAACTGTTTTTT
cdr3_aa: CASSLNPTGFIEKLFF

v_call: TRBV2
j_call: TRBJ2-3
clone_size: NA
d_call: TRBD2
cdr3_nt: TGTGCCAGCAGTCGCTGGACTAGCGGGGGGGGCACAGATACGCAGTATTTT
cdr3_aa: CASSRWTSGGGTDTQYF

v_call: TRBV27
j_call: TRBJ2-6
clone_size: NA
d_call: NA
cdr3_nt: TGTGCCAGCACCTCAAATGGGGTGAGGGTCCACTCTGGGGCCAACGTCCTGACTTTC
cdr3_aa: CASTSNGVRVHSGANVLTF

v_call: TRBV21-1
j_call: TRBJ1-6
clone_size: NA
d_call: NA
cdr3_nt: TGTGCCGGGGCCGGGACAGGGGCTATCTATAATTCACCCCTCCACTTT
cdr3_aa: CAGAGTGAIYNSPLHF

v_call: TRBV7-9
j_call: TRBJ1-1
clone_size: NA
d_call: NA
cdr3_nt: TGTGCCAGCAGATCGGACACTATTAGTACTGAAGCTTTCTTT
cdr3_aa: CASRSDTISTEAFF

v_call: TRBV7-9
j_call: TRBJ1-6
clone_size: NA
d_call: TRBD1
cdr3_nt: TGTGCCAGCAGCTTAGTCCTGTTACAGGGGGGTTCCTATAATTCACCCCTCCACTTT
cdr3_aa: CASSLVLLQGGSYNSPLHF

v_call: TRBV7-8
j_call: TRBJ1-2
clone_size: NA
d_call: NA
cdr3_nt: TGTGCCAGCAGCGTAGGGGTTGGGCCGAACTATGGCTACACCTTC
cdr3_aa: CASSVGVGPNYGYTF

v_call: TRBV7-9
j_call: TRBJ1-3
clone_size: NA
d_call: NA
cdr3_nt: TGTGCCAGCAATGACATCCCTGGAAACACCATATATTTT
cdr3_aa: CASNDIPGNTIYF

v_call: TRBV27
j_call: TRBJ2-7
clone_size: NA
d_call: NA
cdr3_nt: TGTGCCAGCAGTTTAAGCGGAGGAGTCGAGCAGTACTTC
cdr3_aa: CASSLSGGVEQYF

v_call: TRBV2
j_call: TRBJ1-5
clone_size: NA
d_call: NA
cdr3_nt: TGTGCCAGCTGTGGGGTGGGACATCGGGCGGGCAATCAGCCCCAGCATTTT
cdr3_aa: CASCGVGHRAGNQPQHF